This record looks at one T cell receptor (beta chain) sequence and its context. The table lists this clone with a count of one. It has no known antigen specificity. It has no much larger one-base neighbor in the sample; base qualities were not kept. CDR1 is given as SGDLS and CDR2 as YYNGEE, both from the germline V gene. There are 14 amino acids in the CDR3, from cysteine to phenylalanine inclusive. Kept here is only the CDR3 DNA, which spans 42 bases and is read in frame from base 1. Trimming leaves V shorter by 4 bases and J shorter by 7 bases, with the junction holding 6 bases beyond the gene matches. The sample comes from a study of cytomegalovirus exposure and HLA in healthy donors (dated by TCRdb to about 2017). A note on the overall study: An earlier analysis of some 620 of the donors reported around 280 Gb of sequence data and 117 million unique TCR beta sequences obtained from about 179 million T cells. An early release covering some 640 HLA-typed donors comprised about 300 gigabases of sequencing data and around 80 million unique TCR sequences. Of the 300 to 500 genotyped donors, 75% to 85% were placed in the genetic ancestry cluster associated with self-reported Caucasian donors. The study aimed to test whether cataloging public T cell receptors could reveal signatures of past pathogen exposure. The study profiled the T cell repertoires of some 610 subjects by immunosequencing and related them to cytomegalovirus serostatus. In addition to the first cohort of 666 subjects, a separate validation cohort of 120 different subjects was used. High-throughput TCR immunosequencing, statistical association of individual TCRs with disease status, and machine learning were combined to predict cytomegalovirus infection status. A later analysis re-analyzed previously published TCR beta repertoires from 660 or so donors and added high-resolution HLA genotyping to study TCR occurrence patterns. In the later analysis, no new phenotypic data were used to find candidate immune exposures; instead, reliance was placed on TCR beta sequences and their occurrence across donors. An earlier analysis of more than 450 of the donors used high-throughput TCR beta sequencing to judge whether each TCR beta V gene segment behaved as functional or pseudogenic. Donor age, sex, ethnicity and CMV serostatus were compiled alongside the repertoire data. A later genetic analysis took genome-wide SNP genotypes for about 60% of the roughly 670 donors and used that subset as a discovery cohort. All discovery cohort repertoires had been generated using a single sequencing platform. HLA typing covered class I and class II loci at four-digit resolution. Typing coverage varied by locus: roughly 620-640 donors for A, B, C, DRB1 and DQB1; roughly 560 for DQA1; 600 to 610 for DPA1; roughly 450 for DPB1. Five DR-DQ haplotypes were treated as single units for association and clustering because of strong linkage in the cohort. Among a few hundred genotyped donors of the cohort, an average of about 240,000 unique TCR beta nucleotide sequences were sequenced per donor, roughly a sixth of them non-productive.

Library creation used the immunoSEQ multiplex PCR assay. The multiplex PCR relied on a mix of 60 forward primers for TCR Vbeta segments and 13 reverse primers for TCR Jbeta segments. Amplification of the CDR3 region of rearranged TCR beta genes was performed with a multiplex PCR assay on genomic DNA. On the Illumina HiSeq System, the amplified TCR beta libraries were sequenced as 87-base-pair reads. The original methods were these. A later analysis counted approximately 76 million unique TCR beta chains across the 650 to 800 repertoires, and some 11 million of these chains were shared by at least two donors. To remove PCR and sequencing errors, raw reads were error-corrected and collapsed into unique sequences using a nearest-neighbor algorithm that merged closely related sequences. V, D and J gene segments were assigned by aligning CDR3 sequences to IMGT reference sequences. For a sequence to be retained, a match of at least six nucleotides was required to both a V gene segment and a J gene segment. A rearrangement counted as productive if the CDR3 had no stop codons and remained in frame with V and J, and every other rearrangement counted as non-productive. Following IMGT convention, CDR3 was defined as the stretch from the second conserved V-encoded cysteine up to the conserved J-encoded phenylalanine. Sequences without an unambiguous match to a single V gene segment were excluded from the earlier analysis of about 600 of the donors. In an earlier analysis of about 590 of the donors, a V segment was called functional when productive rearrangements were above 56.7%, and segregating when the standard deviation between donors exceeded 5%. To diagnose cytomegalovirus status from the catalog of TCR beta chain sequences, a statistical classification framework was built. In a later analysis, V and J genes were assigned by comparing TCR nucleotide sequences against IMGT/GENE-DB human TR gene sequences. The TCRdist pipeline was used in a later analysis to assign CDR3 sequences and most-parsimonious VDJ recombination scenarios. In a later analysis, every TCR beta chain was defined by the combination of its CDR3 amino acid sequence and its V-gene family, and reads without a unique V-gene family were dropped. In a later analysis, around 650 highly shared, low-generation-probability nucleotide sequences were removed to address suspected cross-contamination and a sequencing artifact. In a later analysis, a clonal expansion index for each public chain was calculated from normalized within-repertoire ranks of inferred template counts. Generation probabilities in a later analysis came from a VDJ recombination model fitted to out-of-frame rearrangements, and those results were checked against IGoR. In a later analysis, hypergeometric tests were used to score TCR-TCR, TCR-HLA and TCR-CMV co-occurrence, with a repertoire-size bias correction applied to TCR pairs. In a later analysis, false discovery rates were estimated by permuting HLA or CMV assignments 20 times. A later analysis grouped co-occurring TCRs with DBSCAN, adding TCRdist sequence similarity when clustering within HLA-allele-positive subsets. Repertoires with fewer than 30,000 or more than 120,000 public chains were left out of co-occurrence clustering, as were roughly five repertoires with anomalous nucleotide sharing. As stored in TCRdb, this immuneACCESS dataset retains in-frame rearrangements with V and J assigned. A fraction of the clones does not appear; measured against another copy, unresolved V genes explain less than half of the discrepancy, and the remainder lacks a known reason. Clone size and V and J calls were adopted from that table, with D and trimming inferred from the DNA. The sample table records roughly 140,000 clones; roughly four fifths of these occur just once. The ten largest clones add up to over 1.2% of the sample.

The cohort comprised some 680 healthy bone marrow donors. All cohort members were sampled while nominally healthy, although unrecorded immune exposures were likely present. The donor tested CMV seronegative, placing the donor among the 352 seronegative members of the cohort. Every donor gave a peripheral blood sample, and the peripheral blood mononuclear cells from that sample were used for TCR beta sequencing. The Qiagen DNeasy Blood Extraction Kit was used to extract genomic DNA from the blood cell samples. The research as a whole found: About 17 rarely observed V segments, including chromosome 9 orphons, were excluded from the earlier analysis of about 600 of the donors because counts were too low. According to a later analysis, parvovirus B19, influenza, CMV and Epstein-Barr virus appeared linked to several top co-occurrence clusters. In a later analysis, TCR association rates were found to vary across HLA loci, with the most associated TCRs seen for DRB1 alleles and the fewest for HLA-C alleles. A cluster of highly shared sequence variants was judged likely to represent a technical artifact of the sequencing pipeline. A later analysis found that most CMV-associated TCR beta chains appeared HLA-restricted, with HLA associations seemingly driven largely by CMV exposure. According to a later genetic analysis, donors in an Asian-associated ancestry cluster had fewer N-insertions in productive TCRs than the roughly 700-donor mean. For the cohort, immune exposure information was limited to CMV serostatus. While some public TCRs were present in many individuals, most TCR sequences turned up only very rarely across donors. In an earlier analysis of about 550 of the donors, most TCR beta V segments were observed in productive rearrangements about 90% or about 30% of the time, broadly matching IMGT annotations. It was suggested by the authors that the approach could potentially be generalized to other disease states and immunological phenotypes. A further reported finding was that TCR beta sequences accurately predicted the HLA-A and HLA-B alleles for most subjects in the first cohort. The 87-base-pair reads could not distinguish some IMGT-functional V segments, including TRBV6-2 and TRBV6-3, so those segments were excluded. The study listed approximately 160 TCR beta chains as associated with cytomegalovirus. Three of the identified cytomegalovirus-associated TCR beta chains were confirmed in vitro to be specific for cytomegalovirus antigens. Because HLA typing was unavailable for some donors at each locus, only the typed subset was used in association tests. Correlated functional status among segregating V segments might reflect linkage disequilibrium, but an unknown experimental factor could not be ruled out. The cohort was sequenced for TCR beta chains only, and without alpha or paired-chain data the features that could be detected were limited. V-gene and J-gene trimming of TCR beta chains was associated with a missense DCLRE1C variant in a later genetic analysis, and the association was replicated in an independent cohort. When HLA alleles, especially DR and DQ, strongly co-occurred, attributing TCR associations to individual alleles was difficult. In a later analysis, HLA-associated TCR beta chains showed more clonal expansion and lower generation probabilities than non-associated chains that were equally common. In both the original and validation cohorts, the classifier was reported to diagnose cytomegalovirus status with high specificity and sensitivity. In a later analysis, 15,000 to 20,000 TCR beta sequences were associated with specific HLA alleles at a false discovery rate of 0.05. The presence/absence analyses assumed that sequencing depth was roughly uniform across donors, and that assumption may not be true.

The V and J segments used are TRBV9 and TRBJ1-3, with 9 bases in between that match TRBD1. The receptor's source is a man younger than 35 in good health and CMV-seronegative. The sequencing input was PBMCs. The CDR3 is CASSTTGGGNTIYF. DNA sequence: TGTGCCAGCAGCACAACAGGGGGCGGCAACACCATATATTTT.